The 11 T cell receptor beta chains listed next were all sequenced from one sample in a study of shared clonotypes between healthy human individuals. Clones were read by immunoSEQ multiplex PCR, and TCRdb kept only the in-frame ones, dropping some. The sample has some 480,000 clones, 79% seen once. The sample taken for sequencing was PBMCs. These receptors originate from a woman aged 40 to 55 in good health. Some clones in this sample may be carry-over from other donors' samples.

Regarding this clone: This clone may be a read error of a much larger clone one base away. The rearrangement joins TRBV5-6 to TRBJ1-1, with 7 bases matching TRBD1. The germline V gene has CDR1 SGHDT and CDR2 YYEEEE. The CDR3 sequence is 14 residues long. The CDR3 is CANSVGQLNTEAFF. The CDR3 region has the DNA TGTGCCAACAGCGTGGGACAGCTGAACACTGAAGCTTTCTTT.

This clone is a singleton in its sample. The gene calls are TRBV7-2 and TRBJ2-7; the match to TRBD1 covers 8 bases. CDR3 length: 16 residues. With V trimmed by 5 bases and J by 0 bases, 9 bases remained unmatched. Germline V gene sequence: CDR1 SGHTA, CDR2 FQGNSA. CDR3 amino acids: CASSRAAGGASYEQYF. The CDR3 nucleotides read TGTGCCAGCAGCCGAGCTGCAGGGGGCGCCTCCTACGAGCAGTACTTC.

Comment on this clone: Only one base separates this from a far larger clonotype, so it likely reflects a read error. Since no conserved phenylalanine or tryptophan closes the CDR3, a read error is the likely cause. This rearrangement joins TRBV29-1 to TRBJ2-7, with D possibly called TRBD1 or TRBD2 (6 bases each). Germline CDR1 reads SQVTM; CDR2 reads ANQGSEA. V was cut by 6 bases and J by 2 bases, with 17 bases left in between. The CDR3 consists of 14 residues. CDR3 sequence reads: CSVGAGREPYEQYL. The DNA for the CDR3 is TGCAGCGTGGGGGCTGGGCGGGAACCCTACGAGCAGTACCTC.

V is TRBV5-6 and J is TRBJ2-5; 13 bases match TRBD2. Germline V gene lookup returns CDR1 SGHDT and CDR2 YYEEEE. The CDR3 has 16 amino acids. With 4 bases clipped from V and 6 bases from J, the junction kept 9 bases outside the gene matches. The chain's CDR3 is CASSHGLAGDQKTQYF. The CDR3 DNA follows: TGTGCCAGCAGCCACGGACTAGCGGGAGACCAGAAGACCCAGTACTTC.

Turning to this clone: Other nucleotide sequences from this sample produce the same CDR3. The rearrangement links TRBV6-1 to TRBJ1-2, with 8 positions matching TRBD1. V lost 6 bases and J lost 7; bases outside the gene matches: 7. Germline assignment: CDR1 MNHNS and CDR2 SASEGT. The CDR3 totals 13 residues. CDR3 region: CASRETGEGGYTF. DNA for the CDR3: TGTGCCAGCAGAGAGACAGGGGAGGGTGGCTACACCTTC.

This chain uses TRBV19 with TRBJ2-1; D is possibly TRBD1 or TRBD2 (6 bases each). The CDR3 sequence is 13 residues long. Trimming shortened V by 8 bases and J by 4 bases, and 12 bases separated the two germline ends. The germline CDR1 and CDR2 sequences are LNHDA and SQIVND (reference sequence). The CDR3 here is CASVGGAYNEQFF. CDR3 sequence (DNA): TGTGCCAGTGTGGGGGGCGCGTACAATGAGCAGTTCTTC.

The rearrangement uses TRBV6-5 and TRBJ1-2; TRBD1 matches 11 bases. The CDR3 contains 15 residues. Germline V gene sequence: CDR1 MNHEY, CDR2 SVGAGI. V lost 2 bases and J lost 7; bases outside the gene matches: 6. The CDR3 DNA reads TGTGCCAGCAGTTACCGTGGGACAGGGGGTTTTGGCTACACCTTC. Translating it yields CASSYRGTGGFGYTF.

The J gene is TRBJ2-5, the V gene TRBV29-1; TRBD1 might be the D (6 bases). Trimming removed 7 bases from V and 3 bases from J, with 18 bases in between. Germline lookup yields CDR1 SQVTM and CDR2 ANQGSEA. This CDR3 has 14 residues. CDR3 amino acids: CSDSHTGNEETQYF. The CDR3 bases are TGCAGCGACTCGCACACAGGGAACGAAGAGACCCAGTACTTC.

J is TRBJ1-1 and V is TRBV18; D is unresolved. V shed 3 bases and J shed 0 bases, with 8 bases lying between them. This CDR3 is 14 amino acids long. Per germline, CDR1 KGHSH and CDR2 LQKENI. In DNA form, the CDR3 reads TGTGCCAGCTCACCCGGCAAAATGAACACTGAAGCTTTCTTT. Protein: CASSPGKMNTEAFF.

The J gene is TRBJ2-5, the V gene TRBV4-2, with 10 bases fitting TRBD1. V gave up 3 bases and J gave up 3 bases; unmatched junction bases: 1. CDR3 length: 14 residues. The germline gives CDR1 LGHNA, CDR2 YNFKEQ. DNA for the CDR3: TGTGCCAGCAGCCAGGACAGGGGGAAAGAGACCCAGTACTTC. Protein: CASSQDRGKETQYF.

The chain joins TRBV7-2 to TRBJ2-3, with 9 bases identical to TRBD1. The length of the CDR3 is 17 residues. V shed 0 bases, J shed 3 bases, and the junction held 7 bases outside the gene matches. The germline CDR1 and CDR2 sequences are SGHTA and FQGNSA. The CDR3 DNA follows: TGTGCCAGCAGCTTAGCGCCCGGGACAGGGTGGACAGATACGCAGTATTTT. Residues: CASSLAPGTGWTDTQYF.